The rows below give T cell receptor beta chains drawn from one sample of a study of T cell repertoires in cytomegalovirus infection. TCRdb passed the reads through MiXCR, listing each CDR3 protein once. This sample has some 180,000 distinct CDR3 sequences, with roughly 15% found just once. What was sequenced was CD8+ T cells from PBMCs. Source of these receptors: a human donor in good health (CMV status not recorded). Some clones in this sample may be carry-over from other donors' samples. Both conserved end residues are part of each CDR3. A D gene is named only where the DNA matches it firmly. Not every row has a clone size; where given, it reads once, few, many or a size class.

CASSLGPPTVMNTEAFF,TGTGCCAGCAGCTTAGGACCCCCCACCGTTATGAACACTGAAGCTTTCTTT,TRBV7-9,few,-,TRBJ1-1
CASSFRDTLYEQYF,TGTGCCAGCAGTTTCCGGGACACTCTCTACGAGCAGTACTTC,TRBV7-2,few,-,TRBJ2-7
CASSPSSGAGTEAFF,TGTGCCAGCAGTCCCTCCAGTGGGGCGGGCACTGAAGCTTTCTTT,TRBV28,few,-,TRBJ1-1
CASSPGPGAYEQYF,TGTGCCAGCAGCCCGGGGCCAGGAGCCTACGAGCAGTACTTC,TRBV7-2,few,-,TRBJ2-7
CASRLEQGVETQYF,TGTGCCAGCAGACTAGAACAGGGTGTGGAGACCCAGTACTTC,TRBV6-5,-,-,TRBJ2-5
CASSLRPDGYGYTF,TGTGCCAGCAGTTTACGTCCGGACGGCTATGGCTACACCTTC,TRBV12-3/TRBV12-4,-,-,TRBJ1-2
CATSSTGAGNTIYF,TGTGCCACCAGCAGCACGGGCGCTGGAAACACCATATATTTT,TRBV15,-,-,TRBJ1-3
CASGQGLSYNEQFF,TGTGCCAGTGGACAGGGACTCTCCTACAATGAGCAGTTCTTC,TRBV7-9,few,TRBD1,TRBJ2-1
CSVGRQGRAYEQYF,TGCAGCGTTGGAAGACAGGGGAGGGCCTACGAGCAGTACTTC,TRBV29-1,few,-,TRBJ2-7
CSVEGAWGNEQFF,TGCAGCGTTGAAGGAGCTTGGGGTAATGAGCAGTTCTTC,TRBV29-1,-,-,TRBJ2-1
CASSLGVTEQYF,TGTGCCAGCAGCTTGGGGGTAACCGAGCAGTACTTC,TRBV7-9,-,-,TRBJ2-7
CSASPYGGGGYNEQFF,TGCAGTGCTAGTCCGTACGGCGGGGGGGGGTACAATGAGCAGTTCTTC,TRBV20-1,-,TRBD2,TRBJ2-1
CASSERTSASYNEQFF,TGTGCCAGCAGTGAACGGACTAGCGCATCCTACAATGAGCAGTTCTTC,TRBV6-1,few,TRBD2,TRBJ2-1
CASSYSKDNEQFF,TGTGCCAGCAGTTACTCTAAAGACAATGAGCAGTTCTTC,TRBV6-5,-,-,TRBJ2-1
CASSYGQGASYEQYF,TGTGCCAGCAGTTATGGACAGGGGGCCTCCTACGAGCAGTACTTC,TRBV6-2/TRBV6-3,few,TRBD1,TRBJ2-7
CASRLGPRAFF,TGTGCCAGCAGGCTGGGGCCCCGAGCTTTCTTT,TRBV28,few,-,TRBJ1-1
CASSPPFGGYTF,TGTGCCAGCAGTCCCCCCTTTGGTGGCTACACCTTC,TRBV6-5,-,-,TRBJ1-2
CASSLTGPLGYGYTF,TGTGCCAGCAGCTTGACAGGGCCCCTTGGCTATGGCTACACCTTC,TRBV7-9,few,TRBD1,TRBJ1-2
CASSLGRRETQYF,TGTGCCAGCAGTTTAGGTCGCCGAGAGACCCAGTACTTC,TRBV27,-,-,TRBJ2-5
CASSARGPETQYF,TGTGCCAGCAGTGCCAGGGGGCCGGAGACCCAGTACTTC,TRBV12-3/TRBV12-4,few,TRBD1,TRBJ2-5
CASSRDREGEQYF,TGCGCCAGCAGTAGGGACAGGGAGGGCGAGCAGTACTTC,TRBV10-1,-,TRBD1,TRBJ2-7
CASSYSTGGPNTEAFF,TGTGCCAGCAGTTACTCGACAGGGGGCCCAAACACTGAAGCTTTCTTT,TRBV6-2/TRBV6-3,few,TRBD1,TRBJ1-1
CSATSGTRRGSTDTQYF,TGCAGTGCCACTTCCGGGACTAGGAGGGGGAGCACAGATACGCAGTATTTT,TRBV20-1,-,TRBD2,TRBJ2-3
CASSADRGRGPAFF,TGTGCCAGCAGCGCGGACAGGGGGCGCGGGCCCGCTTTCTTT,TRBV28,-,TRBD1,TRBJ1-1
CASSEGHTQYF,TGTGCCAGTAGCGAGGGCCATACGCAGTATTTT,TRBV19,-,-,TRBJ2-3
CASSQAEGGQPQHF,TGCGCCAGCAGCCAAGCCGAGGGGGGTCAGCCCCAGCATTTT,TRBV4-1,many,-,TRBJ1-5
CASSLGLAKTYEQYF,TGTGCCAGCAGCTTAGGACTAGCGAAAACCTACGAGCAGTACTTC,TRBV7-2,few,TRBD2,TRBJ2-7
CSARVLGLGETQYF,TGCAGTGCTAGAGTATTAGGGTTAGGCGAGACCCAGTACTTC,TRBV20-1,-,-,TRBJ2-5
CASSLDSPLHF,TGTGCCAGCAGCTTGGACTCACCCCTCCACTTT,TRBV5-5,few,-,TRBJ1-6
CASSSGGYGDPQNREQFF,TGTGCCAGCAGCTCAGGAGGGTATGGGGATCCCCAAAATCGGGAGCAGTTCTTC,TRBV9,few,-,TRBJ2-1
CDSRDRGHDGEQFF,TGTGACAGCAGAGACAGGGGGCATGATGGTGAGCAGTTCTTC,TRBV25-1,-,TRBD1,TRBJ2-1
CASSYRDNTYEQYF,TGTGCCAGCAGCTACCGGGATAATACCTACGAGCAGTACTTC,TRBV12-3/TRBV12-4,-,-,TRBJ2-7
CASSVGTGEWNGYTF,TGTGCCAGCAGCGTCGGGACAGGGGAGTGGAATGGCTACACCTTC,TRBV7-9,few,TRBD1,TRBJ1-2
CASSPGQGAGTEAFF,TGTGCCAGCAGCCCGGGACAGGGGGCAGGCACTGAAGCTTTCTTT,TRBV7-8,few,TRBD1,TRBJ1-1
CASTQGRGLNTEAFF,TGTGCCAGCACCCAGGGGAGGGGGCTAAACACTGAAGCTTTCTTT,TRBV28,-,TRBD1,TRBJ1-1
CASSAPGGRINEQFF,TGTGCCAGCAGCGCTCCGGGGGGGCGCATAAATGAGCAGTTCTTC,TRBV9,few,TRBD2,TRBJ2-1
CSARTQPYEQYF,TGCAGCGCAAGGACTCAACCCTACGAGCAGTACTTC,TRBV29-1,few,-,TRBJ2-7
CASSYPAGLMNTEAFF,TGTGCCAGCAGTTATCCGGCAGGGCTAATGAACACTGAAGCTTTCTTT,TRBV6-2/TRBV6-3,few,-,TRBJ1-1
CASSFGLSSYNEQFF,TGTGCCAGCAGTTTTGGCCTGAGCTCCTACAATGAGCAGTTCTTC,TRBV6-2/TRBV6-3,-,-,TRBJ2-1
CATIGGGGMGNEQFF,TGTGCCACGATAGGTGGCGGGGGGATGGGCAATGAGCAGTTCTTC,TRBV15,-,TRBD2,TRBJ2-1
CAWSPTGGSYEQYF,TGTGCCTGGAGTCCCACAGGGGGATCCTACGAGCAGTACTTC,TRBV30,few,TRBD1,TRBJ2-7